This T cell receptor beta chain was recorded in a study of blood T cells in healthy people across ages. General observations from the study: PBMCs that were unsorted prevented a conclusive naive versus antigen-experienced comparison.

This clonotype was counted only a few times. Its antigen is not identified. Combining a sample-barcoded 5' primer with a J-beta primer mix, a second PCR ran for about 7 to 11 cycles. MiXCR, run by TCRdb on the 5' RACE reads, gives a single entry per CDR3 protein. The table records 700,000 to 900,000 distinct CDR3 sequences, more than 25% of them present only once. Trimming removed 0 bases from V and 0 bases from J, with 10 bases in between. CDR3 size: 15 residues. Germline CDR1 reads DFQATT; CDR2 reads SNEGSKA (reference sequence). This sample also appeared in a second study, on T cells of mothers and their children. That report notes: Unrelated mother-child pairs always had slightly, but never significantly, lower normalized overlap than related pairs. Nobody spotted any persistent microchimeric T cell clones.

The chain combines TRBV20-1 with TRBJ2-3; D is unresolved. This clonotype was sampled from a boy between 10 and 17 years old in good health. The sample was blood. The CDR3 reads CSARDRVISTDTQYF. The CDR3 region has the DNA TGCAGTGCTAGAGATCGCGTCATTAGCACAGATACGCAGTATTTT.